This T cell receptor beta chain was sequenced in a study of T cell responses to AZD1222 COVID-19 vaccine. Background on the study: It was second doses at about 4 or about 12 weeks that were pooled. Study-level results: Donors were chiefly white British, with a greater number of females, and clonal diversity was perhaps underestimated. After two AZD1222 doses, spike-specific TCR breadth and depth rose versus day 0. Repertoire sampling happened only post peak T cell response.

On this clone: Its antigen is currently unknown.

Produced via immunoSEQ multiplex PCR; TCRdb's table is partial and in-frame only. Of about 73,000 clones listed, around 88% are singletons. V lost 2 bases and J lost 8, with 8 bases in between. CDR3 length equals 12 residues. In germline, CDR1 is SGHRS, CDR2 YFSETQ. The genes are TRBV5-1 and TRBJ2-1; D is undetermined. Sequenced here: peripheral blood, sampled on day 0 of AZD1222 vaccination. This sequence was found in an adult in good health. The CDR3 bases are TGCGCCAGCAGCTTTAATACGGATGAGCAGTTCTTC. Residues: CASSFNTDEQFF.